This T cell receptor beta chain appears in the sequencing data of a study of cytomegalovirus exposure and HLA in healthy donors. The ends lost 5 bases at V and 7 bases at J; junction bases unmatched: 5. CDR3 size: 14 residues. Germline CDR1 and CDR2: SEHNR and FQNEAQ (reference sequence). Donors were ostensibly healthy at sampling, although undocumented immune exposures were probable. A multiplex PCR was run with 60 Vbeta primers and 13 Jbeta primers. Clones were read by immunoSEQ multiplex PCR, and TCRdb kept only the in-frame ones, dropping some. The sample contains about 110,000 clones, less than 70% of which appear only once. Points from the study as a whole: A later analysis associated 15,000 to 20,000 TCR beta sequences with HLA alleles at a 0.05 false discovery rate.

Only a few counts were recorded for this clone. Its antigen is unidentified. V gene TRBV7-9 combines with J gene TRBJ1-4, with 9 bases matching TRBD1. Sequences were obtained from PBMCs. The TCR sequence derives from a woman aged 30 to 39 in good health and CMV-seronegative. The CDR3 reads CASSPGQGGEKLFF. For the CDR3, the DNA is TGTGCCAGCAGCCCGGGACAGGGAGGTGAAAAACTGTTTTTT. Filled out from reference TRBV7-9 and TRBJ1-4, the complete variable domain reads DTGVSQNPRHKITKRGQNVTFRCDPISEHNRLYWYRQTLGQGPEFLTYFQNEAQLEKSRLLSDRFSAERPKGSFSTLEIQRTEQGDSAMYLCASSPGQGGEKLFFGSGTQLSVL.